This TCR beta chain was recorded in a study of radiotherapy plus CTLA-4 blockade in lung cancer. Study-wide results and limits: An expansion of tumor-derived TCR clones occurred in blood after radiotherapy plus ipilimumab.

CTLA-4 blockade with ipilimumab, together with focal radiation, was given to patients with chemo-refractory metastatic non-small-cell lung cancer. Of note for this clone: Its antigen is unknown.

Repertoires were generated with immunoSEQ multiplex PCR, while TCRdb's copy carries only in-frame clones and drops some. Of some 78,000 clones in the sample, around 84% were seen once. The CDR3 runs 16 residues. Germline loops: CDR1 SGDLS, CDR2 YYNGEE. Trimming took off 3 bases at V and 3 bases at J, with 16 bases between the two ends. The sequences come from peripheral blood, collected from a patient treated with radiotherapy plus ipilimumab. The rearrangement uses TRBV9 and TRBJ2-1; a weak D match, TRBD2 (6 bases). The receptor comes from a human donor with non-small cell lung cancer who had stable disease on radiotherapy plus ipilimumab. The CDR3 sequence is CASSASTSVYYNEQFF. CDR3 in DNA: TGTGCCAGCAGCGCTTCGACTAGTGTCTACTACAATGAGCAGTTCTTC.